The 30 T cell receptor beta chains in this list originate from one sample, sequenced in a study of cytomegalovirus exposure and HLA in healthy donors. Assay: immunoSEQ multiplex PCR; the TCRdb copy retains only in-frame clones and omits some. The profile shows about 330,000 clones, around 90% of them singletons. The sample comprised PBMCs. The receptors derive from a woman aged 30 to 39 in good health and CMV-seropositive.

The J gene is TRBJ2-3, the V gene TRBV12-5; TRBD2 might be the D (5 bases). The V and J ends lost 3 bases and 1 base respectively, with 11 bases between them. The CDR3 is made up of 15 amino acids. Per the germline V gene, CDR1 is LGHNT and CDR2 is FRNRAP. CDR3 region: CASGFGESGTDTQYF. CDR3 sequence (DNA): TGTGCTAGTGGTTTCGGGGAGTCGGGCACAGATACGCAGTATTTT.

The rearrangement joins TRBV4-3 to TRBJ2-4, with a tentative D call TRBD2 (6 bases). Germline CDR1 and CDR2: LGHNA and YSLEER. The ends were cut back, 3 bases at V and 2 bases at J, with 20 bases in the middle. The CDR3 is 18 residues long. The DNA for the CDR3 is TGCGCCAGCAGCCAGGCCACCCTCGGGAGTATCACCAAAAACATTCAGTACTTC. It yields the protein CASSQATLGSITKNIQYF.

CDR3 protein: CASSDLDRGNQPQHF. The CDR3 DNA sequence: TGTGCCAGCAGTGACCTGGACAGGGGCAATCAGCCCCAGCATTTT. The J gene is TRBJ1-5, the V gene TRBV2; 8 bases agree with TRBD1. The CDR3 has 15 amino acids. The germline V gene has CDR1 SNHLY and CDR2 FYNNEI. J lost 2 bases, V lost 3 bases, and 3 bases had no gene match.

V usage is TRBV18 and J usage is TRBJ2-1; D is possibly TRBD1 (6 bases). From germline, CDR1 is KGHSH and CDR2 LQKENI. Trimming left V 0 bases short and J 6 bases short, with 9 bases between. CDR3 length: 14 residues. The CDR3 nucleotides are TGTGCCAGCTCACCACCGGGGGCCAGCAATGAGCAGTTCTTC. Translation: CASSPPGASNEQFF. The variable domain in full, with the rest retrieved from reference TRBV18 and TRBJ2-1, is NAGVMQNPRHLVRRRGQEARLRCSPMKGHSHVYWYRQLPEEGLKFMVYLQKENIIDESGMPKERFSAEFPKEGPSILRIQQVVRGDSAAYFCASSPPGASNEQFFGPGTRLTVL.

The chain combines TRBV9 with TRBJ2-7; 8 positions match TRBD2. V trimming: 0 bases; J trimming: 2 bases; junction bases outside the gene matches: 1. Germline CDR1 is SGDLS and CDR2 is YYNGEE. There are 14 residues in the CDR3. The CDR3 nucleotides read TGTGCCAGCAGCGTAGCGGGAGGGACCTACGAGCAGTACTTC. It codes for CASSVAGGTYEQYF.

The chain joins TRBV19 to TRBJ2-7, with 7 bases fitting TRBD2. V was clipped by 3 bases and J by 2 bases; unmatched bases: 4. The CDR3 runs to 14 residues. Germline V lookup: CDR1 LNHDA, CDR2 SQIVND (reference sequence). The CDR3 DNA is TGTGCCAGTAGTATGGGAGGGCACCCCTACGAGCAGTACTTC. Its translation: CASSMGGHPYEQYF.

The chain employs TRBV27 and TRBJ2-1; 9 positions match TRBD1. V was pared by 4 bases and J by 3 bases, with 7 bases of the junction left unmatched. The CDR3 loop spans 16 amino acids. Germline V gene lookup returns CDR1 MNHEY and CDR2 SMNVEV (reference sequence). The CDR3 DNA is TGTGCCAGCAGTTCGAATACAGGGGGCGTCTACAATGAGCAGTTCTTC. Its protein product is CASSSNTGGVYNEQFF.

The chain uses TRBV7-3 and TRBJ2-1; D possibly corresponds to TRBD1 (6 bases). V shed 4 bases and J shed 6 bases, with 10 bases lying between them. In germline, CDR1 is SGHTA, CDR2 FQGTGA. This CDR3 comprises 13 residues. Here the CDR3 DNA reads TGTGCCAGCAGCTCCCAGGGGAGCAATGAGCAGTTCTTC. Translating gives CASSSQGSNEQFF.

The V and J genes are TRBV2 and TRBJ1-1; D gene unclear. The V end was cut by 11 bases, the J end by 0 bases, with 10 bases between. CDR1 and CDR2 (germline): SNHLY, FYNNEI. This CDR3 contains 12 residues. As DNA, the CDR3 is TGTGCCGGCGGAAGGGTGAACACTGAAGCTTTCTTT. It translates to CAGGRVNTEAFF.

This rearrangement joins TRBV11-2 to TRBJ2-1; D not certain. Germline loops: CDR1 SGHAT, CDR2 FQNNGV. V was cut by 5 bases and J by 0 bases, with 8 bases left in between. This CDR3 contains 14 residues. The CDR3 coding sequence is TGTGCCAGCAGCAGGAGAAGCTCCTACAATGAGCAGTTCTTC. Translation: CASSRRSSYNEQFF.

V and J are TRBV27 and TRBJ1-5; D remains ambiguous. This CDR3 spans 16 amino acids. Trimming took off 5 bases at V and 10 bases at J, with 24 bases between the two ends. CDR1 is MNHEY, CDR2 SMNVEV, per germline (reference sequence). In DNA form, the CDR3 reads TGTGCCAGCAGTAACGGACCGCAGCAGGTGGGGTCCCCCCAGCATTTT. Protein sequence: CASSNGPQQVGSPQHF.

The gene calls are TRBV27 and TRBJ2-5, with no clear D. The CDR3 spans 12 residues. The germline V and J ends were trimmed by 2 bases and 5 bases, with 6 bases remaining between them. Germline V lookup: CDR1 MNHEY, CDR2 SMNVEV (reference sequence). CDR3: CASSLILETQYF. The DNA of the CDR3 is TGTGCCAGCAGTTTAATCCTGGAGACCCAGTACTTC.

The table lists this clone with a count of one. V gene TRBV11-3 combines with J gene TRBJ2-7, with 11 bases aligning to TRBD1. In germline, CDR1 is SGHNT, CDR2 YENEEA. There are 15 residues in the CDR3. The trim removed 4 bases at V and 2 bases at J, leaving 4 bases unmatched. The CDR3 DNA reads TGTGCCAGCAGCTCGGGGACAGGGGGGGCCTACGAGCAGTACTTC. Translation gives CASSSGTGGAYEQYF.

This clone showed up just once. This chain links TRBV28 with TRBJ1-4; no clear D. Germline CDR1 and CDR2: MDHEN and SYDVKM. The ends were cut back, 5 bases at V and 7 bases at J, with 11 bases in the middle. The CDR3 consists of 13 residues. The CDR3 DNA is TGTGCCAGCAGTCGAGGGCGGGGTGAAAAACTGTTTTTT. It yields the protein CASSRGRGEKLFF.

The chain couples TRBV5-1 to TRBJ2-1; 15 bases are shared with TRBD2. Germline lookup yields CDR1 SGHRS and CDR2 YFSETQ. There are 16 residues in the CDR3. The trim removed 0 bases at V and 10 bases at J, leaving 5 bases unmatched. CDR3 region: CASSLGTSGGAVEQFF. In DNA, the CDR3 is TGCGCCAGCAGCTTGGGGACTAGCGGGGGGGCAGTGGAGCAGTTCTTC.

This clone is a singleton in its sample. The chain has TRBV10-3 and TRBJ2-2; D may be TRBD2 (7 bases). This CDR3 spans 14 amino acids. Deletions cut 8 bases from V and 4 bases from J, with 14 bases between. Germline CDR1 ENHRY, CDR2 SYGVKD. The CDR3: CAISAGAITGELFF. The CDR3 bases are TGTGCCATCTCGGCGGGGGCTATCACCGGGGAGCTGTTTTTT.

The chain links TRBV11-2 to TRBJ2-3; 7 bases agree with TRBD1. The CDR3 is made up of 14 amino acids. V was clipped by 5 bases and J by 1 base; unmatched bases: 3. Looked up from germline, CDR1 is SGHAT and CDR2 is FQNNGV. The CDR3 region has the DNA TGTGCCAGCAGCCAAGACAGGGGCACAGATACGCAGTATTTT. Translation gives CASSQDRGTDTQYF.

The chain joins TRBV5-4 to TRBJ1-6; no clear D. This CDR3 has 13 residues. Between the trimmed V and J ends, which lost 0 bases and 19 bases, there was a span of 17 bases. The germline gives CDR1 SGHNT, CDR2 YYREEE (reference sequence). The CDR3 sequence is CASSLALDAVLHF. CDR3 nucleotides: TGTGCCAGCAGCTTGGCCTTGGATGCGGTATTACACTTT.

The gene calls are TRBV29-1 and TRBJ1-2; weak D call: TRBD1 (5 bases). The CDR3 extends over 12 amino acids. Germline assignment: CDR1 SQVTM and CDR2 ANQGSEA. V was cut by 7 bases and J by 6 bases, with 15 bases left in between. CDR3 residues: CSGTQGFDGYTF. CDR3 nucleotide sequence: TGCAGCGGCACTCAGGGTTTCGATGGCTACACCTTC.

This chain joins TRBV18 and TRBJ1-1; D remains ambiguous. V lost 3 bases and J lost 4, with 9 bases in between. CDR3 size: 13 residues. Germline V gene data show CDR1 as KGHSH and CDR2 as LQKENI. Here the CDR3 DNA reads TGTGCCAGCTCACCTAAGTCAAGCACTGAAGCTTTCTTT. Its protein product is CASSPKSSTEAFF.

The chain combines TRBV13 with TRBJ1-2; D uncertain. The CDR3 is 14 residues long. From germline, CDR1 is PRHDT and CDR2 FYEKMQ (reference sequence). Trimming removed 1 base at V and 4 bases at J, with 10 bases between. In DNA form, the CDR3 reads TGTGCCAGCAGCTTAGTGGCCCGCTCCTATGGCTACACCTTC. This gives the protein CASSLVARSYGYTF. The entire variable domain, with the rest obtained from reference TRBV13 and TRBJ1-2, is as follows: AAGVIQSPRHLIKEKRETATLKCYPIPRHDTVYWYQQGPGQDPQFLISFYEKMQSDKGSIPDRFSAQQFSDYHSELNMSSLELGDSALYFCASSLVARSYGYTFGSGTRLTVV.

The V gene is TRBV28, the J gene TRBJ2-7; D is undetermined. Per germline, CDR1 MDHEN and CDR2 SYDVKM. V shed 3 bases and J shed 5 bases, with 5 bases lying between them. The CDR3 contains 11 residues. CDR3: CASSFRDEQYF. CDR3 coding DNA: TGTGCCAGCAGTTTCCGAGACGAGCAGTACTTC.

The chain combines TRBV13 with TRBJ2-7; tentative D call: TRBD2 (5 bases). Trimming took 5 bases from V and 1 from J, leaving 27 bases between them. The CDR3 spans 19 residues. Germline values: CDR1 PRHDT, CDR2 FYEKMQ (reference sequence). The CDR3 here is CASSNSDTSSLFRSYEQYF. The CDR3 bases are TGTGCCAGCAGCAATTCCGACACTAGTAGTTTGTTCAGGTCCTACGAGCAGTACTTC.

J is TRBJ1-2 and V is TRBV5-4, with D maybe TRBD1 (6 bases). CDR3 length: 14 residues. V was cut by 0 bases and J by 1 base, with 7 bases left in between. Per germline, CDR1 SGHNT and CDR2 YYREEE (reference sequence). The CDR3 nucleotides read TGTGCCAGCAGCTTGGAACAGGGTAACTATGGCTACACCTTC. Encoded protein: CASSLEQGNYGYTF.

The gene calls are TRBV27 and TRBJ2-6; no firm D call. Trimming took 7 bases from V and 0 from J, leaving 16 bases between them. CDR3 length equals 17 residues. Germline V gives CDR1 MNHEY, CDR2 SMNVEV (reference sequence). CDR3 in amino acids: CASKMGRSFSGANVLTF. The DNA for the CDR3 is TGTGCCAGCAAAATGGGCAGGAGTTTCTCTGGGGCCAACGTCCTGACTTTC.

The J gene is TRBJ1-2, the V gene TRBV29-1; 8 bases agree with TRBD1. The ends lost 0 bases at V and 4 bases at J; junction bases unmatched: 4. Per germline, CDR1 SQVTM and CDR2 ANQGSEA. The CDR3 loop spans 14 amino acids. CDR3 in DNA: TGCAGCGTTGAAGAGGGAACAGGGGGCTATGGCTACACCTTC. Its protein product is CSVEEGTGGYGYTF.

The gene calls are TRBV15 and TRBJ2-5, with 7 bases matching TRBD2. J gave up 4 bases and V 1 base, and 6 bases lay outside the gene matches. Germline V gene data show CDR1 as LNHNV and CDR2 as YYDKDF (reference sequence). This CDR3 comprises 15 residues. CDR3 protein: CATSRAGGTGETQYF. The CDR3 nucleotides read TGTGCCACCAGCAGAGCCGGGGGGACGGGAGAGACCCAGTACTTC.

This clone has just a few counts. This sequence joins TRBV25-1 and TRBJ1-6; no clear D. This CDR3 is 15 amino acids long. In germline, CDR1 is MGHDK, CDR2 SYGVNS. V shed 5 bases and J shed 0 bases, with 8 bases lying between them. This CDR3 reads CASSPRSSYNSPLHF. In DNA, the CDR3 is TGTGCCAGCAGTCCCCGGAGCTCCTATAATTCACCCCTCCACTTT.

CDR3 region: CASRREGNTGELFF. The CDR3 nucleotides are TGTGCCAGCAGACGGGAGGGTAACACCGGGGAGCTGTTTTTT. The V call is TRBV27, the J call TRBJ2-2; 8 bases fit TRBD2. The ends lost 6 bases at V and 2 bases at J; junction bases unmatched: 2. Germline CDR1 is MNHEY and CDR2 is SMNVEV (reference sequence). This CDR3 region has 14 residues.

The chain carries TRBV29-1 and TRBJ2-7; 7 nucleotides agree with TRBD2. The CDR3 is 13 residues long. Germline V CDR1 and CDR2: SQVTM, ANQGSEA. The junction had 10 bases not matched to a gene; V was cut back by 4 bases and J by 7 bases. Written as DNA, the CDR3 is TGCAGCGTTGTGACTAGCTACGCTGGGGAGCAGTACTTC. It codes for CSVVTSYAGEQYF.